This T cell receptor (beta chain) originates from a study of blood T cell repertoires in COVID-19. Turning to the study itself: The samples span acute and convalescent COVID-19 from the United States, Italy and Spain.

V lost 2 bases and J lost 0, with 11 bases in between. CDR1 and CDR2 (germline): MNHEY, SMNVEV (reference sequence). This CDR3 spans 17 amino acids. Original processing methods: It was from reference gene primer amplification that nucleated cell counts were estimated. Libraries were prepared by immunoSEQ multiplex PCR; TCRdb keeps only in-frame clonotypes and omits some of them. The V and J calls and clone size are taken from that table; D and trimming were inferred from the DNA. The table includes 200,000 to 250,000 clones, approximately 86% detected once. In Seattle, patients joined the study during active infection and were tracked longitudinally.

This TCR was sampled from a woman aged 50 to 65 with COVID-19, enrolled during active disease. Material for sequencing was peripheral blood. This rearrangement joins TRBV27 to TRBJ1-6; D uncertain. CDR3 amino acids: CASSLKQLSSYNSPLHF. The CDR3 DNA is TGTGCCAGCAGTTTAAAACAACTAAGCTCCTATAATTCACCCCTCCACTTT.